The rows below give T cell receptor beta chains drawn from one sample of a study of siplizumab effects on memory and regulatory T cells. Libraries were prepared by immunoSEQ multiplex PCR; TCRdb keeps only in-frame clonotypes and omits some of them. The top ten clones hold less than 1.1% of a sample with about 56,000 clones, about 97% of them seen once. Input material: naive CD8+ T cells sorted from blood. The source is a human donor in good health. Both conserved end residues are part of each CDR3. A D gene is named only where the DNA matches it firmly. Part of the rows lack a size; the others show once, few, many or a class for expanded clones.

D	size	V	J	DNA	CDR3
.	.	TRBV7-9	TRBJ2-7	TGTGCCAGCAGCCCACCCGGGGGCGGCTACGAGCAGTACTTC	CASSPPGGGYEQYF
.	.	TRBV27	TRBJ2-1	TGTGCCAGCAGTTTAGGGGTCCACGGTGAGCAGTTCTTC	CASSLGVHGEQFF
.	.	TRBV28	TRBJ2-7	TGTGCCAGCAGGGATCGGGCGGGGGAGCAGTACTTC	CASRDRAGEQYF
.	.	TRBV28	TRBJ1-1	TGTGCCAGCAGTTTAAGGGCACCCAGGACTGAAGCTTTCTTT	CASSLRAPRTEAFF
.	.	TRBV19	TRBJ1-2	TGTGCCAGTAGTATTGCGGGGGGCTCAGAATATGGCTACACCTTC	CASSIAGGSEYGYTF
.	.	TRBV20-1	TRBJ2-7	TGCAGTGCCACCGGGACTGGCGAGCAGTACTTC	CSATGTGEQYF
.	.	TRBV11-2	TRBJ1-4	TGTGCCAGCAGCGCGACCTTAAATGAAAAACTGTTTTTT	CASSATLNEKLFF
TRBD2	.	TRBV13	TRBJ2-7	TGTGCCAGCAGCTTGAGTATGGGACTAGCAAGCTCCTACGAGCAGTACTTC	CASSLSMGLASSYEQYF
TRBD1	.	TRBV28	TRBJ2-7	TGTGCCAGCAAGCCGGGACAGACTATGACCTACGAGCAGTACTTC	CASKPGQTMTYEQYF
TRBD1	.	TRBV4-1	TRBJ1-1	TGCGCCAGCAGCCAAACCGGGACAGGGTACGCTGAAGCTTTCTTT	CASSQTGTGYAEAFF
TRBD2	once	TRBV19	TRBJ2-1	TGTGCCAGTAGCCCGACTAGCGGGAGGGCCTCCTACAATGAGCAGTTCTTC	CASSPTSGRASYNEQFF
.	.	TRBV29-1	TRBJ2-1	TGCAGCGTTGGGGGGGGCGAGGGGAATGAGCAGTTCTTC	CSVGGGEGNEQFF
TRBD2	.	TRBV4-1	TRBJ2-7	TGCGCCAGCAGCCAAAACCTTGGGCTAGCGGGAGAGCAGTACTTC	CASSQNLGLAGEQYF
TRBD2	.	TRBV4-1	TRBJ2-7	TGCGCCAGCAGCCAAGAGACTAGCGGGAACTCCTACGAGCAGTACTTC	CASSQETSGNSYEQYF
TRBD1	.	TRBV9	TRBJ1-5	TGTGCCAGCAGCCCTGCCGGGCAGGGGGTTCAGCCCCAGCATTTT	CASSPAGQGVQPQHF
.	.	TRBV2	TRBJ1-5	TGTGCCAGCAGGGAAACAGGTGTTGAGCCCCAGCATTTT	CASRETGVEPQHF
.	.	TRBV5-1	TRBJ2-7	TGCGCCAGTGGGCTAGCGCCGTCCTACGAGCAGTACTTC	CASGLAPSYEQYF
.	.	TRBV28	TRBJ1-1	TGTGCCAGCAGTTTGTCGGCAGTCGGCACTGAAGCTTTCTTT	CASSLSAVGTEAFF
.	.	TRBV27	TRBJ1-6	TGTGCCAGCAGTTTTGGGGCATCACCCCTCCACTTT	CASSFGASPLHF
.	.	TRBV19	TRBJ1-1	TGTGCCAGTAGTACTCCTTTTCGCACTGAAGCTTTCTTT	CASSTPFRTEAFF
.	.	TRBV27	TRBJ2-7	TGTGCCAGCAGTTTTGGCCCGGGAGCCTACGAGCAGTACTTC	CASSFGPGAYEQYF
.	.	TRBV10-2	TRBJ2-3	TGCGCCAGCACTAATGGGGATACGCAGTATTTT	CASTNGDTQYF
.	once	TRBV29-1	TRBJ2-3	TGCAGCGTTGACAGGGAAAACACAGATACGCAGTATTTT	CSVDRENTDTQYF
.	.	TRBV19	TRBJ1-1	TGTGCAACTCTCGGGGGGGGAACTGAAGCTTTCTTT	CATLGGGTEAFF
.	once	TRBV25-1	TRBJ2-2	TGTGCCAGCAGTCTCTCGGAGTCGGACACCGGGGAGCTGTTTTTT	CASSLSESDTGELFF
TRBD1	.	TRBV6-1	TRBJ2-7	TGTGCCACCAGGGACAGGGAGGGGACCTACGAGCAGTACTTC	CATRDREGTYEQYF
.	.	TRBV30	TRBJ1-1	TGTGCCTGGAGTTATGGCCCTGAAGCTTTCTTT	CAWSYGPEAFF
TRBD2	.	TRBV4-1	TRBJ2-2	TGCGCCAGCAGCCAAGATCTTCGCGGGAGCGTCGGGGAGCTGTTTTTT	CASSQDLRGSVGELFF
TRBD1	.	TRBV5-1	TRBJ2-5	TGCGCCAGCAGCTTCGAGGAGCGGCTCGACAGGGGAGGAGAGACCCAGTACTTC	CASSFEERLDRGGETQYF
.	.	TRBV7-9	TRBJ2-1	TGTGCCAGCAGGTATCTATCGGGGGCCTACAATGAGCAGTTCTTC	CASRYLSGAYNEQFF
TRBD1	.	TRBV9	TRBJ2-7	TGTGCCAGCAGCTCCTCCGGGACAGGGGCCTACGAGCAGTACTTC	CASSSSGTGAYEQYF
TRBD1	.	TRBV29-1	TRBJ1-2	TGCAGCGGGACAGGGCAGGGGGCGGGTTCCACCTTC	CSGTGQGAGSTF
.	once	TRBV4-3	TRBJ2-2	TGCGCCAGCAGCCAAAGGTCAGGGGTGGCGGGCACCGGGGAGCTGTTTTTT	CASSQRSGVAGTGELFF